A selection of T cell receptor beta chains follows, all from one sample in a study of T-cell memory formation after mild COVID-19. MiXCR, run by TCRdb on the 5' RACE reads, gives a single entry per CDR3 protein. This sample carries around 180,000 distinct CDR3 sequences, 16% of them seen once, and the ten largest clones take around 2%. The sequenced material came from PBMCs or a T cell subset sorted from them (not recorded which). The receptors derive from an adult woman who had mild COVID-19 (a few samples of this study predate the infection). Cell type and time point are not known. Both conserved end residues are part of each CDR3. Fields, in order: J gene, V gene, D gene, clone size, CDR3 DNA, CDR3 protein. D genes are given only for firm matches. Size values are once, few and many counts, or a class for expanded clones, and some rows have none.

TRBJ2-2 TRBV5-5 TRBD1 few TGTGCCAGCAGCTTCCGGGACAGCCCAACCGGGGAGCTGTTTTTT CASSFRDSPTGELFF
TRBJ2-7 TRBV3-1 TRBD1 few TGTGCCAGCAGCCACGACAGGGGCGAGCAGTACTTC CASSHDRGEQYF
TRBJ1-1 TRBV2 TRBD1 few TGTGCCAGCAGAGGGGACAGGAGGAACACTGAAGCTTTCTTT CASRGDRRNTEAFF
TRBJ2-5 TRBV5-1 . few TGCGCCAGCAGCTTGTTTCTGGGAGAGACCCAGTACTTC CASSLFLGETQYF
TRBJ1-1 TRBV7-2 TRBD1 . TGTGCCAGCAGCTTTATCAGGACAGGGGAAGCTTTCTTT CASSFIRTGEAFF
TRBJ2-3 TRBV11-2 . few TGTGCCAGCAGCCCCCGATTCCAGCGGTTAAGGGATACGCAGTATTTT CASSPRFQRLRDTQYF
TRBJ2-1 TRBV29-1 . . TGCAGCGCCCTTTGGCGGGGAGGCAATGAGCAGTTCTTC CSALWRGGNEQFF
TRBJ1-1 TRBV19 TRBD1 few TGTGCCAGTAGTATCGACAGGGTGGGGGGAGCTTTCTTT CASSIDRVGGAFF
TRBJ2-6 TRBV24-1 . . TGTGCCACCAGTGGTTGGAGCTCTGGGGCCAACGTCCTGACTTTC CATSGWSSGANVLTF
TRBJ2-2 TRBV3-1 TRBD1 . TGTGCCAGCAGCCTCTTAACTGGGACAGGCGGGGAGCTGTTTTTT CASSLLTGTGGELFF
TRBJ1-5 TRBV5-1 . many TGCGCCAGCAGCGCTGACATGAGTGGGGGGCCCCAGCATTTT CASSADMSGGPQHF
TRBJ1-1 TRBV24-1 . . TGTGCCACCCCGACCCGGACAAGGAACACTGAAGCTTTCTTT CATPTRTRNTEAFF
TRBJ2-7 TRBV18 . . TGTGCCAGCTCACCCCGAAGACCGCTCTCTAATTACGAGCAGTACTTC CASSPRRPLSNYEQYF
TRBJ2-1 TRBV4-2 TRBD2 few TGTGCCAGCAGCCCTTCTAGCGGGAGGCCCCACAATGAGCAGTTCTTC CASSPSSGRPHNEQFF
TRBJ2-7 TRBV20-1 . few TGCAGTGCCAAGGGGACTGCAAAAGGCTACGAGCAGTACTTC CSAKGTAKGYEQYF
TRBJ1-4 TRBV4-1 TRBD1 many TGCGCCAGCAGCCCCCCTATCGGACAGGGAAATGAAAAACTGTTTTTT CASSPPIGQGNEKLFF
TRBJ2-7 TRBV27 . . TGTGCCAGCAGTTCTCCCCTGAGGGTGAAGGGGAAGGCCTACGAGCAGTACTTC CASSSPLRVKGKAYEQYF
TRBJ2-3 TRBV7-9 . . TGTGCCAGCAGCTGGGATTACAGATCCCTCCCTAGCACAGATACGCAGTATTTT CASSWDYRSLPSTDTQYF
TRBJ2-1 TRBV7-6 . . TGTGCCAGCAGCAGGGACCGTTTGAATGAGCAGTTCTTC CASSRDRLNEQFF
TRBJ2-3 TRBV20-1 . . TGCAGTGCTAGAGGGCGGGATGTCGTGGATACGCAGTATTTT CSARGRDVVDTQYF
TRBJ2-3 TRBV7-2 TRBD2 . TGTGCCAGCAGCTTAGATCTATTGGCGGGAGGAAGCACAGATACGCAGTATTTT CASSLDLLAGGSTDTQYF
TRBJ2-3 TRBV9 . . TGTGCCAGCAGCGGAACAGGGTTCCTCACAGATACGCAGTATTTT CASSGTGFLTDTQYF
TRBJ2-2 TRBV6-5 . few TGTGGGGCAAGGAATACGAACACCGGGGAGCTGTTTTTT CGARNTNTGELFF
TRBJ2-1 TRBV5-8 TRBD1 . TGTGCCAGCAGCTTAACAGGGGGCGATGAGCAGTTCTTC CASSLTGGDEQFF
TRBJ2-5 TRBV6-2/TRBV6-3 . few TGTGCCAGCAGTTACGGTGCGTCAGTTCAAGAGACCCAGTACTTC CASSYGASVQETQYF
TRBJ2-7 TRBV6-5 . few TGTGCCAGCAGTTACTCGGCCCGTCGCGAGCAGTACTTC CASSYSARREQYF
TRBJ1-6 TRBV12-3/TRBV12-4 TRBD1 few TGTGCCAGCAGTCCCCGGACAGGGCCAAATTCACCCCTCCACTTT CASSPRTGPNSPLHF
TRBJ2-6 TRBV7-9 . few TGTGCCAGCAGCCTGGAGGGGCTATTCTCTGGGGCCAACGTCCTGACTTTC CASSLEGLFSGANVLTF
TRBJ1-5 TRBV12-3/TRBV12-4 TRBD1 . TGTGCCAGCAGTTTTGCCGGGACAGGCAATCAGCCCCAGCATTTT CASSFAGTGNQPQHF
TRBJ1-2 TRBV20-1 TRBD1 few TGCAGTGCTAGACCAACCGACAGGGTGACAAGTGGCTACACCTTC CSARPTDRVTSGYTF
TRBJ2-3 TRBV20-1 TRBD2 many TGCAGTGCTAAACGCGGGGGGACAAGCACAGATACGCAGTATTTT CSAKRGGTSTDTQYF
TRBJ1-2 TRBV20-1 . . TGCAGTGCTTTCGGCCGGGACACTAACTATGGCTACACCTTC CSAFGRDTNYGYTF
TRBJ1-1 TRBV7-8 . few TGTGCCAGCAGCTTGAGGGCCGTCGGGAACACTGAAGCTTTCTTT CASSLRAVGNTEAFF
TRBJ2-7 TRBV7-9 . . TGTGCCAGCAGCTTCTTCCAGCGCCCCCCGGACGAGCAGTACTTC CASSFFQRPPDEQYF
TRBJ2-3 TRBV29-1 TRBD1 few TGCAGCGGGGAGACAGGGAGCACAGATACGCAGTATTTT CSGETGSTDTQYF